A selection of T cell receptor beta chains follows, all from one sample in a study of T cell responses to AZD1222 COVID-19 vaccine. Sequencing was performed with immunoSEQ multiplex PCR; in TCRdb, only in-frame clones are kept and a portion is missing. The data hold 80,000 to 100,000 clones, with over 75% observed a single time. Sample: peripheral blood, taken on day 0 of AZD1222 vaccination. The receptor set was obtained from an adult in good health. Both conserved end residues are part of each CDR3. The D gene is left open where the match is weak. Clone size is shown for a subset of rows, as once, few, many or a class of expanded clone.

V: TRBV6-5
J: TRBJ1-5
D: TRBD1
size: NA
DNA: TGTGCCAGCAGAGAGGGGACAGCCAATCAGCCCCAGCATTTT
CDR3: CASREGTANQPQHF

V: TRBV11-3
J: TRBJ2-2
D: NA
size: NA
DNA: TGTGCCAGCAGCTCCGACAGGACGGACACCGGGGAGCTGTTTTTT
CDR3: CASSSDRTDTGELFF

V: TRBV7-9
J: TRBJ1-2
D: NA
size: once
DNA: TGTGCCAGCAGCTTGGGGGGCCGCTATGGCTACACCTTC
CDR3: CASSLGGRYGYTF

V: TRBV2
J: TRBJ1-4
D: NA
size: once
DNA: TGTGCCAGCACACAGTATGAAAAACTGTTTTTT
CDR3: CASTQYEKLFF

V: TRBV6-5
J: TRBJ1-2
D: TRBD1
size: NA
DNA: TGTGCCAGCAGTTTTGACAGGGACCTTAACTATGGCTACACCTTC
CDR3: CASSFDRDLNYGYTF

V: TRBV5-1
J: TRBJ1-1
D: TRBD1
size: NA
DNA: TGCGCCAGCAGCTTGGTTACAGGGGAGAGCACTGAAGCTTTCTTT
CDR3: CASSLVTGESTEAFF

V: TRBV18
J: TRBJ1-5
D: NA
size: NA
DNA: TGTGCCAGCTCAGGACGAAATAGCAATCAGCCCCAGCATTTT
CDR3: CASSGRNSNQPQHF

V: TRBV6-5
J: TRBJ2-7
D: NA
size: NA
DNA: TGTGCCAGCAGTAATGTTAGGGGAATATACGAGCAGTACTTC
CDR3: CASSNVRGIYEQYF

V: TRBV7-3
J: TRBJ2-5
D: NA
size: NA
DNA: TGTGCCAGCAGCTTCAGCGCGGGGTCCCAAGAGACCCAGTACTTC
CDR3: CASSFSAGSQETQYF

V: TRBV6-5
J: TRBJ2-7
D: NA
size: NA
DNA: TGTGCCAGCAGTTACACCCCTCGAGAGTCGGGGTACGAGCAGTACTTC
CDR3: CASSYTPRESGYEQYF